The present T cell receptor beta chain was sequenced within a study of blood T cells in healthy people across ages. Broader study findings: With naive T cell percentage, TCR beta diversity showed a strong correlation.

The germline V gene encodes CDR1 DFQATT and CDR2 SNEGSKA (reference sequence). The V and J ends lost 3 bases and 7 bases respectively, with 13 bases between them. The CDR3 runs 14 residues. A J-beta primer mix and a sample-barcoded 5' primer were used in a second PCR of roughly 6 to 12 cycles. MiXCR, run by TCRdb on the 5' RACE reads, gives a single entry per CDR3 protein. Among over a million distinct CDR3 sequences listed, 20% to 25% were seen once. Turning to this clonotype: Its matching antigen is unknown.

Separately, the same data were catalogued under a study of T cells of mothers and their children.

Material: blood. This sequence joins TRBV20-1 and TRBJ1-6; no reliable D call. This clonotype originated in a girl aged 2-10 years in good health. The chain's CDR3 is CSARVPGRNSPLHF. The CDR3 DNA sequence: TGCAGTGCTAGGGTTCCAGGCCGAAATTCACCCCTCCACTTT.